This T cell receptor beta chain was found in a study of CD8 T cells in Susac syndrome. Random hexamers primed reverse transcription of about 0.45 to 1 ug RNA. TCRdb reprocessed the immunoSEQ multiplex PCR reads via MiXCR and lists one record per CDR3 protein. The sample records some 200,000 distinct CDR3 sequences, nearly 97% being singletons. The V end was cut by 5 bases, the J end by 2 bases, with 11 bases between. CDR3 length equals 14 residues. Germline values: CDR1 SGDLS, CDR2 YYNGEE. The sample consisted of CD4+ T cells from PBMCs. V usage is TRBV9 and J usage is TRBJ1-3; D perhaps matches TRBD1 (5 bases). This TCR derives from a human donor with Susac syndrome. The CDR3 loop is CASSEGRPGNTIYF. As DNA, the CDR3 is TGTGCCAGCAGTGAGGGGCGCCCTGGAAACACCATATATTTT.